The TCR beta chain under discussion was sequenced for a study of OX40 agonist ivuxolimab in advanced cancers. Trimming removed 8 bases from V and 0 bases from J, with 12 bases in between. Germline V gives CDR1 SEHNR, CDR2 FQNEAQ (reference sequence). The CDR3 runs 14 residues. Produced via immunoSEQ multiplex PCR; TCRdb's table is partial and in-frame only. The sample carries more than 50,000 clones, 70% to 90% recorded once. This clone has just one count. Its antigen remains unknown. Study results and limitations: Normalized expansion of T-cell clones was also low for some nonresponders.

The receptor's source is an adult with an advanced solid tumor such as melanoma, head and neck, liver or kidney cancer. V is TRBV7-9 and J is TRBJ2-3, with a possible D match to TRBD1 (5 bases). Sample: CD4+ or CD8+ T cells sorted from blood, taken in a trial of the OX40 agonist ivuxolimab. CDR3: CASDGHRSTDTQYF. For the CDR3, the DNA is TGTGCCAGCGACGGACACCGAAGCACAGATACGCAGTATTTT.